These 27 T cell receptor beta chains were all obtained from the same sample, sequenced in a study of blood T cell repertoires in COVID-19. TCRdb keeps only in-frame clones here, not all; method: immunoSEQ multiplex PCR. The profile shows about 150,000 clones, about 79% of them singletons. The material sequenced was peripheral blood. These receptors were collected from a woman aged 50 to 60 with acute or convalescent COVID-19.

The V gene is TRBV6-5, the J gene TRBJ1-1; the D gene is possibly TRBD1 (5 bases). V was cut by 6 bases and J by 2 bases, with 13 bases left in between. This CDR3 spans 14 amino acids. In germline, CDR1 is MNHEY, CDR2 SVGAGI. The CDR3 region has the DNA TGTGCCAGCAGATTGACGGGGGGAAACACTGAAGCTTTCTTT. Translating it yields CASRLTGGNTEAFF.

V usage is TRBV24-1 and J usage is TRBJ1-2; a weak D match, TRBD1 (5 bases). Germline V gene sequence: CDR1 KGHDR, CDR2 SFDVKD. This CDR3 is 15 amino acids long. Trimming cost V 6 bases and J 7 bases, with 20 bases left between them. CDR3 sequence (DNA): TGTGCCACCAGTCGAGGGGCGGGAGGACTCTTTGGCTACACCTTC. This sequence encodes CATSRGAGGLFGYTF.

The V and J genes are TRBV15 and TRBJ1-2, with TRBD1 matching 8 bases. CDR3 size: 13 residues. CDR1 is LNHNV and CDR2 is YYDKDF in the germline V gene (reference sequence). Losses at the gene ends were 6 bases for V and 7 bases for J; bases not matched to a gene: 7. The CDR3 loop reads CATSQQGGSGYTF. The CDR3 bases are TGTGCCACCAGTCAACAGGGGGGGAGTGGCTACACCTTC.

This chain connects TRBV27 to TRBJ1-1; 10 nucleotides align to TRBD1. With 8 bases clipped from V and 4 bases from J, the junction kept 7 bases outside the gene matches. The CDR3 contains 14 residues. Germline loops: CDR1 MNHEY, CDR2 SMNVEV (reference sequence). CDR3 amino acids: CASGGQGDVTEAFF. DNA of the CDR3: TGTGCCAGCGGAGGACAGGGGGACGTCACTGAAGCTTTCTTT.

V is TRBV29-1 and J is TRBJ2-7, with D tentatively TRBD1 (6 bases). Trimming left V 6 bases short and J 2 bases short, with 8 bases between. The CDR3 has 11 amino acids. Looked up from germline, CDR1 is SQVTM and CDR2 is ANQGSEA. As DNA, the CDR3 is TGCAGCGTCCGACAGGCCTACGAGCAGTACTTC. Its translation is CSVRQAYEQYF.

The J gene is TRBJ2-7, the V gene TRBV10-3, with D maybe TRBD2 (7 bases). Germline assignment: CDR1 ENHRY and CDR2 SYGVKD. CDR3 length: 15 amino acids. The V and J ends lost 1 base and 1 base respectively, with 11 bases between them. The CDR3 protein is CAISEWKGGSYEQYF. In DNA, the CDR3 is TGTGCCATCAGTGAGTGGAAGGGGGGGTCCTACGAGCAGTACTTC.

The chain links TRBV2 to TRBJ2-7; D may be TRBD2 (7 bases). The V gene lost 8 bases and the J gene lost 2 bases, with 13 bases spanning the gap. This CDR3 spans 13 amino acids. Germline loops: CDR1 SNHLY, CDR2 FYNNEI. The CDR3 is CASLRGGPYEQYF. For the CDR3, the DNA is TGTGCCAGCCTGAGGGGGGGACCCTACGAGCAGTACTTC.

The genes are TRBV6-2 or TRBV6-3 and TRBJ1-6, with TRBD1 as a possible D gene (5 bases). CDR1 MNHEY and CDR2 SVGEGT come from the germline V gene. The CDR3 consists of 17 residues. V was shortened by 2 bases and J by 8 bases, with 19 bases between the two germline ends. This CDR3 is CASSYNPREDEYSPLHF. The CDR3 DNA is TGTGCCAGCAGTTACAACCCCAGGGAAGACGAGTATTCACCCCTCCACTTT.

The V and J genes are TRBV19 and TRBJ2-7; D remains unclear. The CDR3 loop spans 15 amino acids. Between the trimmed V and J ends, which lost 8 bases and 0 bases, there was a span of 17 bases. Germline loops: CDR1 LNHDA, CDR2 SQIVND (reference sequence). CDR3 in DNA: TGTGCCAGTTCCTATGCGAAACGGAGCTCCTACGAGCAGTACTTC. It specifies CASSYAKRSSYEQYF.

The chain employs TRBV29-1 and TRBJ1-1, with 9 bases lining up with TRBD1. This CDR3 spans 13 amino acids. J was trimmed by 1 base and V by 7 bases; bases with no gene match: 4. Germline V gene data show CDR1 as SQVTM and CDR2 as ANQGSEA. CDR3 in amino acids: CSAGQGRNTEAFF. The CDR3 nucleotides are TGCAGCGCAGGACAGGGGAGGAACACTGAAGCTTTCTTT.

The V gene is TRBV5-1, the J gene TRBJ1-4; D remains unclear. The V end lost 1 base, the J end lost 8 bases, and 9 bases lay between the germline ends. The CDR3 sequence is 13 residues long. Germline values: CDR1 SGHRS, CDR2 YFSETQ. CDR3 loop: CASSLSPEEKLFF. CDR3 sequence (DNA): TGCGCCAGCAGCTTGTCGCCGGAGGAAAAACTGTTTTTT.

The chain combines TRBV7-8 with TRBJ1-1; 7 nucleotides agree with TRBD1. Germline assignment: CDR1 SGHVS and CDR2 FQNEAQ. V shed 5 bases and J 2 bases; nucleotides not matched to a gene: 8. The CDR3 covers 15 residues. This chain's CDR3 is CASSPEGQPNTEAFF. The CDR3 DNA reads TGTGCCAGCAGCCCAGAGGGACAGCCAAACACTGAAGCTTTCTTT.

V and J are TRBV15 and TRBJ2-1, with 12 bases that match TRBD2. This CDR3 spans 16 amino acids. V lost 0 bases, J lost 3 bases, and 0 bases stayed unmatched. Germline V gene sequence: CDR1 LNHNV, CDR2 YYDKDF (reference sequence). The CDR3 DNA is TGTGCCACCAGCAGAGAGACTAGCGGGAGCTACAATGAGCAGTTCTTC. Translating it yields CATSRETSGSYNEQFF.

CDR3 sequence reads: CASSWSGVGGVTEAFF. The CDR3 nucleotides are TGTGCCAGCAGTTGGAGTGGGGTAGGAGGGGTCACTGAAGCTTTCTTT. The chain employs TRBV6-6 and TRBJ1-1; possible D gene TRBD1, 5 bases. The V end lost 4 bases, the J end lost 4 bases, and 19 bases lay between the germline ends. CDR1 is MNHNY and CDR2 is SVGAGI in the germline V gene (reference sequence). This CDR3 spans 16 amino acids.

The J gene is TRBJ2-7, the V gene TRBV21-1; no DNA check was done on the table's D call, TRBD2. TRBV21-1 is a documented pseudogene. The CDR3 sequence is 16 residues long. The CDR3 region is CASSKVVGGARYEQYF. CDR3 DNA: TGTGCCAGCAGCAAAGTAGTAGGCGGGGCGAGATACGAGCAGTACTTC.

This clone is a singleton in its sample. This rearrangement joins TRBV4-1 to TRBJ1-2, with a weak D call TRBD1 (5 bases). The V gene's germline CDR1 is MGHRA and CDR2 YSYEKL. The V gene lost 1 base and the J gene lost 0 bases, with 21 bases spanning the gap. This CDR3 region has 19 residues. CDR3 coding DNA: TGCGCCAGCAGCCAAGTCCCGCTTCTAAGGGGCACCTCTAACTATGGCTACACCTTC. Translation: CASSQVPLLRGTSNYGYTF.

This CDR3 is CASSGGGRVSPLHF. DNA for the CDR3: TGTGCCAGCAGCGGCGGGGGTAGGGTCTCACCCCTCCACTTT. The V call is TRBV11-1, the J call TRBJ1-6, with D possibly being TRBD1 (5 bases). Germline CDR1 is SGHAT and CDR2 is FQDESV (reference sequence). Deletions cut 5 bases from V and 10 bases from J, with 15 bases between. The CDR3 is 14 amino acids. Together with reference TRBV11-1 and TRBJ1-6, the CDR3 gives the full variable domain: EAEVAQSPRYKITEKSQAVAFWCDPISGHATLYWYRQILGQGPELLVQFQDESVVDDSQLPKDRFSAERLKGVDSTLKIQPAELGDSAMYLCASSGGGRVSPLHFGNGTRLTVT.

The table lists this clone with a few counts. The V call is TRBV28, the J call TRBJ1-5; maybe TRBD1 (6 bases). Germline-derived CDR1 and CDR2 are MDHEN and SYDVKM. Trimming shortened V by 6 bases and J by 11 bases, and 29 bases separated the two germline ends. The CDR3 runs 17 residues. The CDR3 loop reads CASSHNSGTRRNLAQHF. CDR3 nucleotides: TGTGCCAGCAGCCATAATTCCGGGACACGGCGCAATTTGGCCCAGCATTTT. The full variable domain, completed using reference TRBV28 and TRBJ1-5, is DVKVTQSSRYLVKRTGEKVFLECVQDMDHENMFWYRQDPGLGLRLIYFSYDVKMKEKGDIPEGYSVSREKKERFSLILESASTNQTSMYLCASSHNSGTRRNLAQHFGDGTRLSIL.

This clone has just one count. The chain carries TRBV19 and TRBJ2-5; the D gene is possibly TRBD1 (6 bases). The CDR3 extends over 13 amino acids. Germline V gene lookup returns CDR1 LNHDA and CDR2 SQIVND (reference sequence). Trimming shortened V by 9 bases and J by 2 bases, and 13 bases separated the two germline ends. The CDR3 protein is CASSQGIQETQYF. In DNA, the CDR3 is TGTGCCAGCTCACAGGGAATACAAGAGACCCAGTACTTC.

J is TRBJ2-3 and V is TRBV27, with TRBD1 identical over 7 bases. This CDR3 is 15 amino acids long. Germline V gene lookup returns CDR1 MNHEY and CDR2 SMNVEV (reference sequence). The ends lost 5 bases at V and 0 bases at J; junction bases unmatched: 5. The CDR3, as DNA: TGTGCCAGCAGTGGAATGACAGGGAGCACAGATACGCAGTATTTT. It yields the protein CASSGMTGSTDTQYF.

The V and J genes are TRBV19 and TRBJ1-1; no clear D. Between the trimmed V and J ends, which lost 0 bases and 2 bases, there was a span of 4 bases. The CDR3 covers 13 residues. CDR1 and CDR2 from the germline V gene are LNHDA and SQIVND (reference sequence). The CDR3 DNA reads TGTGCCAGTAGTATAGATTATAACACTGAAGCTTTCTTT. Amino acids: CASSIDYNTEAFF. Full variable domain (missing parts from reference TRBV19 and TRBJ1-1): DGGITQSPKYLFRKEGQNVTLSCEQNLNHDAMYWYRQDPGQGLRLIYYSQIVNDFQKGDIAEGYSVSREKKESFPLTVTSAQKNPTAFYLCASSIDYNTEAFFGQGTRLTVV.

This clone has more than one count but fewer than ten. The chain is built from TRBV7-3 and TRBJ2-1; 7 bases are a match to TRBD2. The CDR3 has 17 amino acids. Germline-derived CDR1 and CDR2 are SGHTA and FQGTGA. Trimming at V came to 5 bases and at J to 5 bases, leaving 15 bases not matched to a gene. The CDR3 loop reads CASSQYTREGYDNEQFF. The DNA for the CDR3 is TGTGCCAGCAGCCAGTATACAAGGGAGGGGTACGACAATGAGCAGTTCTTC.

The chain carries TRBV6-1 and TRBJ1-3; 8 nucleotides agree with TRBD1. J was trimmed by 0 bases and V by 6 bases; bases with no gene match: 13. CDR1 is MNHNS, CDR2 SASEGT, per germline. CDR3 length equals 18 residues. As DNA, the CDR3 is TGTGCCAGCAGGGAAAGGACAGGGCTCTCCAGCTCTGGAAACACCATATATTTT. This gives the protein CASRERTGLSSSGNTIYF.

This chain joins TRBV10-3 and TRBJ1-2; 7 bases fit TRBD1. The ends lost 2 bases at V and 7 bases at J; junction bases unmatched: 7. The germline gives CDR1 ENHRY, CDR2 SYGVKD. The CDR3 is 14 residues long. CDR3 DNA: TGTGCCATCAGTGAGACAGGGGAAATGAGTGGCTACACCTTC. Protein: CAISETGEMSGYTF.

The DNA of the CDR3 is TGTGCCAGCAGTCCCCGGGACAGGGGCTATGGCTACACCTTC. The encoded protein is CASSPRDRGYGYTF. The chain is built from TRBV28 and TRBJ1-2, with 10 bases matching TRBD1. Germline trimming cut 5 bases from V and 4 bases from J; bases unmatched to any gene: 4. The CDR3 is 14 residues long. The germline CDR1 and CDR2 sequences are MDHEN and SYDVKM.

As DNA, the CDR3 is TGTGCCAGTAGTATTACTGGTCCTAACTATGGCTACACCTTC. Protein product: CASSITGPNYGYTF. The chain couples TRBV19 to TRBJ1-2; D gene unclear. Deletions cut 3 bases from V and 0 bases from J, with 8 bases between. Germline V gives CDR1 LNHDA, CDR2 SQIVND (reference sequence). The CDR3 totals 14 residues.

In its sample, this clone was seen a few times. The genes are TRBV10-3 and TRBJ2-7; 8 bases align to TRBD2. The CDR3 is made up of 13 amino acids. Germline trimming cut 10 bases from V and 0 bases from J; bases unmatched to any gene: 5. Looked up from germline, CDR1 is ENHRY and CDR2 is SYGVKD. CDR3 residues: CATAAGGSYEQYF. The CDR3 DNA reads TGTGCCACAGCTGCGGGGGGCTCCTACGAGCAGTACTTC.